Listed below are T cell receptor beta chains from one sample, sequenced in a study of T cells in localized non-small cell lung cancer. Generated by immunoSEQ multiplex PCR, the TCRdb table keeps only in-frame clones and is missing some. This sample yields 16,000 or so clones, of which approximately 90% are seen a single time; under 4.5% belongs to the top ten. This material consisted of peripheral blood, taken before any cancer treatment. The receptor source for this set is a male donor aged 60 or older with stage II squamous cell lung carcinoma. Both conserved end residues are part of each CDR3. Not all rows give a size; the values are once, few, many and, for expanded clones, a class.

J gene	V gene	clone size	CDR3 protein
TRBJ2-2	TRBV2	-	CASSEGFTGELFF
TRBJ1-2	TRBV6-5	-	CASSYAGQGYGYTF
TRBJ1-1	TRBV2	-	CASSRRIETEAFF
TRBJ2-1	TRBV2	once	CASSMDREDEQFF
TRBJ2-7	TRBV30	few	CAWSWLAAYEQYF
TRBJ2-3	TRBV6-6	-	CASSYLPAGVTDTQYF
TRBJ2-3	TRBV7-3	-	CASSFRLAPDTQYF
TRBJ2-2	TRBV5-1	-	CASSLVTSGRGELFF
TRBJ2-1	TRBV7-7	-	CASSPGTSGENEQFF
TRBJ2-4	TRBV5-1	-	CASSLGGEDIQYF
TRBJ2-5	TRBV27	-	CASSLAGGFETQYF
TRBJ1-2	TRBV2	once	CASSERGAVAGYTF
TRBJ2-7	TRBV5-6	-	CASSQSSYEQYF
TRBJ1-5	TRBV4-2	-	CASSQELSNQPQHF
TRBJ1-4	TRBV28	once	CASLEAGGEKLFF
TRBJ1-1	TRBV7-9	-	CASSFRDKNTEAFF
TRBJ1-2	TRBV9	-	CASSRGQAYGYTF
TRBJ2-3	TRBV6-6	-	CASSSGTSVDTQYF
TRBJ2-1	TRBV7-9	-	CASRPSGTGASNEQFF
TRBJ2-5	TRBV21-1	-	CASSKDRAGPQETQYF
TRBJ2-1	TRBV7-3	-	CASSLIGGTSLEGQFF
TRBJ2-1	TRBV11-1	-	CASSQLARENEQFF
TRBJ1-2	TRBV5-4	-	CASSDRGSIYGYTF
TRBJ2-7	TRBV27	-	CASSLTGGYEQYF
TRBJ2-6	TRBV13	-	CASSLVGSGANVLTF
TRBJ2-2	TRBV27	-	CASSLGETGELFF
TRBJ1-4	TRBV30	once	CAWSVGVELFF
TRBJ1-1	TRBV7-9	-	CASSPINRATEAFF
TRBJ2-3	TRBV7-6	-	CASSRGRGDTQYF
TRBJ1-2	TRBV4-2	-	CASSQDPGQGRRGYGYTF
TRBJ2-7	TRBV28	-	CASRDAFGEQYF
TRBJ2-5	TRBV7-3	-	CASSSTQIAGAETQYF
TRBJ1-5	TRBV4-2	-	CASSHTGGEQPQHF
TRBJ2-7	TRBV6-5	-	CASSRGQGAGEQYF
TRBJ2-2	TRBV7-9	-	CASIARDRPNTGELFF
TRBJ2-3	TRBV5-1	-	CASSLGQGLGTDTQYF
TRBJ2-1	TRBV5-1	-	CASKVAGGSLQFF
TRBJ2-7	TRBV10-3	-	CAISESGTGGTYEQYF
TRBJ2-1	TRBV6-6	once	CASTPGPYNEQFF
TRBJ2-7	TRBV5-6	-	CASSLGTGGYEQYF
TRBJ2-2	TRBV28	-	CASSLGSFGELFF
TRBJ2-5	TRBV18	-	CASSPSGGSQETQYF
TRBJ2-1	TRBV6-1	-	CASSPAGAGYNEQFF
TRBJ2-7	TRBV19	-	CASSTLDTSYEQYF
TRBJ1-3	TRBV27	-	CASSYDGRAGNTIYF
TRBJ1-4	TRBV28	-	CASSSQGNEKLFF
TRBJ2-1	TRBV11-1	-	CASSSTPYSYNEQFF
TRBJ2-6	TRBV29-1	-	CSVFGGSGANVLTF
TRBJ1-1	TRBV9	-	CASSFSPGQGPGEAFF
TRBJ2-7	TRBV18	-	CASSSRDEQYF
TRBJ2-7	TRBV28	once	CASSSKAPGSLNF
TRBJ1-5	TRBV6-1	-	CASSGQEDQPQHF
TRBJ2-5	TRBV7-9	-	CASTPDRVQQTQYF
TRBJ2-1	TRBV6-5	-	CASRRTSLNEQFF
TRBJ2-7	TRBV7-9	-	CASSSRDSSYEQYF
TRBJ2-2	TRBV21-1	-	CASSRQGASGSSTGELFF
TRBJ2-5	TRBV15	-	CATSRQGRETQYF
TRBJ2-3	TRBV2	-	CATPDRAYGTDTQYF
TRBJ2-1	TRBV9	-	CASSVDPTSTSYNEQFF